Each of the 8 T cell receptor beta chains below was sequenced from the same sample in a study of T cells after yellow fever vaccination. TCRdb reprocessed the 5' RACE reads via MiXCR and lists one record per CDR3 protein. The sample has about 120,000 distinct CDR3 sequences; 7.5% to 10% are singletons. The sequencing used CD8+ T cells sorted from PBMCs, collected on the day of the yellow fever booster vaccination. The receptors derive from a man aged 18 to 29 who received the YFV17D yellow fever vaccine.

This chain connects TRBV5-4 to TRBJ2-5; 7 nucleotides align to TRBD1. V was pared by 4 bases and J by 3 bases, with 6 bases of the junction left unmatched. The CDR3 length is 14 residues. The germline V gene has CDR1 SGHNT and CDR2 YYREEE (reference sequence). CDR3 DNA: TGTGCCAGCAGCGAAACAGGGGCGGAAGAGACCCAGTACTTC. Protein product: CASSETGAEETQYF.

This clonotype was recorded a few times. The chain links TRBV2 to TRBJ2-2; D may be TRBD1 (6 bases). CDR1 is SNHLY, CDR2 FYNNEI, per germline. The CDR3 covers 15 residues. Trimming removed 3 bases from V and 3 bases from J, with 11 bases in between. DNA for the CDR3: TGTGCCAGCAGTGATTTTCAGGGGTACACCGGGGAGCTGTTTTTT. Protein sequence: CASSDFQGYTGELFF.

The chain recombines TRBV29-1 with TRBJ2-2, with D possibly TRBD2 on 6 matching bases. The CDR3 totals 13 residues. The V gene lost 7 bases and the J gene lost 3 bases, with 12 bases spanning the gap. Germline V gene data show CDR1 as SQVTM and CDR2 as ANQGSEA. In nucleotides, the CDR3 is TGCAGCGCCCGGGACTGGGACACCGGGGAGCTGTTTTTT. It codes for CSARDWDTGELFF.

In its sample, this clonotype was seen a few times. The J gene is TRBJ2-7, the V gene TRBV12-3 or TRBV12-4, with D perhaps given as TRBD1 or TRBD2 (6 bases each). The CDR3 is made up of 11 amino acids. Trimming stripped 5 bases from V and 10 bases from J, with 12 bases between. CDR3 coding DNA: TGTGCCAGCAGTCACGGGGGCGTTCAGTACGTC. Its translation is CASSHGGVQYV.

The chain uses TRBV21-1 and TRBJ2-2; whether TRBD2, the table's D call, matches the DNA was not checked. TRBV21-1 is a pseudogene segment. The CDR3 loop spans 16 amino acids. This CDR3 is CASSPTCGGNTGELFF. The CDR3 DNA follows: TGTGCCAGCAGCCCTACTTGCGGGGGGAACACCGGGGAGCTGTTTTTT.

The CDR3 sequence: CASSFPGREAFF. As DNA, the CDR3 is TGTGCCAGCAGTTTCCCGGGACGGGAAGCTTTCTTT. V and J are TRBV27 and TRBJ1-1; D possibly corresponds to TRBD1 (5 bases). The CDR3 consists of 12 residues. Trimming left V 3 bases short and J 8 bases short, with 10 bases between. Germline loops: CDR1 MNHEY, CDR2 SMNVEV (reference sequence).

The chain employs TRBV6-2 or TRBV6-3 and TRBJ2-6; D is possibly TRBD1 or TRBD2 (5 bases each). CDR3 size: 18 residues. The V gene's germline CDR1 is MNHEY and CDR2 SVGEGT. V was trimmed by 0 bases and J by 1 base, leaving 13 bases between them. Written as DNA, the CDR3 is TGTGCCAGCAGTTACTCACCGGGGCTTGGGTCTGGGGCCAACGTCCTGACTTTC. Protein: CASSYSPGLGSGANVLTF.

This clonotype was seen more than once but under ten times. The chain combines TRBV7-6 with TRBJ2-3; D remains unclear. V lost 1 base and J lost 0, with 14 bases in between. The CDR3 extends over 17 amino acids. Germline loops: CDR1 SGHVS, CDR2 FNYEAQ. The CDR3 DNA sequence: TGTGCCAGCAGCTTAGGGGTGGGCTTATATAGCACAGATACGCAGTATTTT. Its translation is CASSLGVGLYSTDTQYF.